These 13 T cell receptor beta chains were all obtained from the same sample, sequenced in a study of cytomegalovirus exposure and HLA in healthy donors. The PCR had 60 Vbeta and 13 Jbeta primers. Data came from immunoSEQ multiplex PCR; TCRdb stores just in-frame clones and leaves some out. The sample comprises tens of thousands of clones, about four fifths of which are singletons, and about 8.2% rests with the top ten. Sample: PBMCs. The receptors here all came from a woman between 35 and 50 years old in good health and CMV-seropositive.

This clone has only a few counts. The chain couples TRBV5-1 to TRBJ1-4, with TRBD1 identical over 7 bases. CDR1 is SGHRS, CDR2 YFSETQ, per germline. Trimming took 4 bases from V and 0 from J; bases not matched to a gene: 9. The CDR3 consists of 17 residues. As DNA, the CDR3 is TGCGCCAGCAGCCTAACAGGGGCGCCGACAACTAATGAAAAACTGTTTTTT. Translating gives CASSLTGAPTTNEKLFF. Supplemented by reference TRBV5-1 and TRBJ1-4, the full variable domain reads KAGVTQTPRYLIKTRGQQVTLSCSPISGHRSVSWYQQTPGQGLQFLFEYFSETQRNKGNFPGRFSGRQFSNSRSEMNVSTLELGDSALYLCASSLTGAPTTNEKLFFGSGTQLSVL.

The chain combines TRBV19 with TRBJ1-2; 8 bases fit TRBD1. The V gene's germline CDR1 is LNHDA and CDR2 SQIVND (reference sequence). This CDR3 region has 17 residues. The V gene end was trimmed by 4 bases and the J gene end by 3 bases; junction bases not matched to a gene: 13. For the CDR3, the DNA is TGTGCCAGTAGTACCCCTTTTTCGGACAGGGATGACTATGGCTACACCTTC. Protein sequence: CASSTPFSDRDDYGYTF. Complete variable domain (other parts from reference TRBV19 and TRBJ1-2): DGGITQSPKYLFRKEGQNVTLSCEQNLNHDAMYWYRQDPGQGLRLIYYSQIVNDFQKGDIAEGYSVSREKKESFPLTVTSAQKNPTAFYLCASSTPFSDRDDYGYTFGSGTRLTVV.

The chain is built from TRBV11-3 and TRBJ2-1; 9 nucleotides line up with TRBD2. CDR1 SGHNT and CDR2 YENEEA come from the germline V gene. V shed 4 bases, J shed 4 bases, and the junction held 11 bases outside the gene matches. The CDR3 runs 17 residues. The CDR3 sequence: CASSSSQTSGAYNEQFF. The CDR3 coding sequence is TGTGCCAGCAGCTCATCCCAGACTAGCGGAGCTTACAATGAGCAGTTCTTC.

The V gene is TRBV7-6, the J gene TRBJ2-7, with 7 bases that match TRBD1. CDR3 length equals 15 residues. Germline CDR1 reads SGHVS; CDR2 reads FNYEAQ. With V trimmed by 6 bases and J by 8 bases, 16 bases remained unmatched. The DNA for the CDR3 is TGTGCCAGCAGTCTACAGGGGATAGTCTACGAGCAGCAGTACTTC. Its translation: CASSLQGIVYEQQYF. Combining the CDR3 with reference TRBV7-6 and TRBJ2-7 gives the whole variable domain GAGVSQSPRYKVTKRGQDVALRCDPISGHVSLYWYRQALGQGPEFLTYFNYEAQQDKSGLPNDRFSAERPEGSISTLTIQRTEQRDSAMYRCASSLQGIVYEQQYFGPGTRLTVT.

J is TRBJ1-6 and V is TRBV7-6; 9 bases are shared with TRBD1. Trimming removed 1 base from V and 1 base from J; junction bases left unmatched: 2. The CDR3 has 17 residues. Germline V CDR1 and CDR2: SGHVS, FNYEAQ. CDR3 nucleotides: TGTGCCAGCAGCTTAGGGGACAGGGTTTCCTATAATTCACCCCTCCACTTT. Amino acid sequence: CASSLGDRVSYNSPLHF.

The gene calls are TRBV6-5 and TRBJ2-3, with D unclear. V shed 4 bases and J shed 2 bases, with 7 bases lying between them. This CDR3 region has 13 residues. Germline-derived CDR1 and CDR2 are MNHEY and SVGAGI. For the CDR3, the DNA is TGTGCCAGCAGTTCGCAGAACACAGATACGCAGTATTTT. Its translation: CASSSQNTDTQYF.

The chain joins TRBV6-4 to TRBJ2-7; 9 bases align to TRBD1. The CDR3 spans 15 residues. Germline V lookup: CDR1 MRHNA, CDR2 SNTAGT. V shed 6 bases and J 6 bases; nucleotides not matched to a gene: 12. CDR3 in DNA: TGTGCCAGCAGGGGGTTTGGGACAGGGAACTCCGAGCAGTACTTC. This codes for CASRGFGTGNSEQYF.

This chain uses TRBV5-6 with TRBJ2-6, with TRBD1 matching 8 bases. The CDR3 consists of 18 residues. Germline V CDR1 and CDR2: SGHDT, YYEEEE. V shed 3 bases and J 0 bases; nucleotides not matched to a gene: 8. CDR3 amino acids: CASSSGQGFFSGANVLTF. CDR3 nucleotide sequence: TGTGCCAGCAGCTCAGGACAGGGTTTCTTCTCTGGGGCCAACGTCCTGACTTTC.

The chain combines TRBV27 with TRBJ1-1; TRBD1 agrees at 7 bases. This CDR3 has 13 amino acids. The germline gives CDR1 MNHEY, CDR2 SMNVEV (reference sequence). V lost 6 bases and J lost 2; bases outside the gene matches: 3. The CDR3 sequence is CASRQGINTEAFF. Written as DNA, the CDR3 is TGTGCCAGCAGACAGGGGATTAACACTGAAGCTTTCTTT.

This clone has just one count. V gene TRBV7-9 combines with J gene TRBJ2-7; TRBD2 aligns across 8 bases. This CDR3 has 17 amino acids. CDR1 and CDR2 from the germline V gene are SEHNR and FQNEAQ (reference sequence). V shed 5 bases and J 2 bases; nucleotides not matched to a gene: 14. In DNA form, the CDR3 reads TGTGCCAGCAGCCTACCCCCTCGGGGGGGAGGACCCTACGAGCAGTACTTC. Translation gives CASSLPPRGGGPYEQYF.

This sequence joins TRBV7-2 and TRBJ2-1; 11 nucleotides agree with TRBD2. Trimming removed 6 bases from V and 4 bases from J; junction bases left unmatched: 5. This CDR3 is 15 amino acids long. Looked up from germline, CDR1 is SGHTA and CDR2 is FQGNSA. This CDR3 reads CASRSSSGGYNEQFF. The CDR3 DNA reads TGTGCCAGCAGAAGTTCTAGCGGGGGGTACAATGAGCAGTTCTTC.

V is TRBV5-8 and J is TRBJ2-4; D perhaps matches TRBD1 (7 bases). The V end lost 0 bases, the J end lost 3 bases, and 10 bases lay between the germline ends. The CDR3 is 15 residues long. Germline CDR1 reads SGHTS; CDR2 reads YDEGEE. The CDR3 nucleotides are TGTGCCAGCAGCTTGGGTCAGGGGGGCAAAAACATTCAGTACTTC. Encoded protein: CASSLGQGGKNIQYF.

This clone has a single count. V is TRBV7-2 and J is TRBJ2-3, with 7 bases lining up with TRBD2. The CDR3 consists of 15 residues. Germline lookup yields CDR1 SGHTA and CDR2 FQGNSA. V lost 1 base, J lost 1 base, and 2 bases stayed unmatched. As DNA, the CDR3 is TGTGCCAGCAGCTTAGTAGCGGGTGGCACAGATACGCAGTATTTT. It encodes CASSLVAGGTDTQYF.